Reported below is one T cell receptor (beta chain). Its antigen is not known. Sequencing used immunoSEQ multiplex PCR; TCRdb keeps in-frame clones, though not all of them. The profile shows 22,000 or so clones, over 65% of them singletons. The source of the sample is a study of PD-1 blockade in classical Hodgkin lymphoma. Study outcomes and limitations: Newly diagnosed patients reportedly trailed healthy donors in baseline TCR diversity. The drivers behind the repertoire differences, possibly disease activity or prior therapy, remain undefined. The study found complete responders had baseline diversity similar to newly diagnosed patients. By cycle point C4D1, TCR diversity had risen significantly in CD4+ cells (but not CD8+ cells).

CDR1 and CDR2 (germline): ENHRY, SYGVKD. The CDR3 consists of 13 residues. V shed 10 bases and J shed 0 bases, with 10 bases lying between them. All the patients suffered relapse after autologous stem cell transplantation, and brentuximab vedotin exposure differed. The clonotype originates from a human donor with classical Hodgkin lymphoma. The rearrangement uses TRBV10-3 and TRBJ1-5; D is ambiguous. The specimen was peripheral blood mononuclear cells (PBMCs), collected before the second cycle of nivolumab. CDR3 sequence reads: CASGWDSNQPQHF. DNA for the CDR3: TGTGCCAGCGGGTGGGATAGCAATCAGCCCCAGCATTTT.